The T cell receptor (beta chain) under discussion was sequenced for a study of blood T cell repertoires in COVID-19. The table came from immunoSEQ multiplex PCR; TCRdb's copy has only in-frame clones and leaves some out. Of fewer than 200,000 clones in the sample, about 85% were seen once. Germline values: CDR1 KGHSH, CDR2 LQKENI. CDR3 length equals 13 residues. V was cut by 4 bases and J by 0 bases, with 6 bases left in between. This chain links TRBV18 with TRBJ1-2; a weak D match, TRBD1 (5 bases). The specimen was peripheral blood. The source is a man aged 55-75 years who had recovered from COVID-19. The CDR3 sequence: CASSQGSNYGYTF. DNA of the CDR3: TGTGCCAGCTCACAGGGGTCTAACTATGGCTACACCTTC.